A selection of T cell receptor beta chains follows, all from one sample in a study of CD8+CD57+ T cells in acquired aplastic anemia. TCRdb used MiXCR to reprocess the reads, holding one entry per CDR3 protein. The sample contains some 200,000 distinct CDR3 sequences, approximately 50% of which appear only once. Sequencing was carried out using sorted CD4+, CD8+, or CD8+CD57+ T cells (not recorded which) from PBMCs. These receptors all stem from a human donor with aplastic anemia. Each CDR3 is given with its conserved first and last residue. A D gene is named only where the DNA matches it firmly. Not every row has a clone size; where given, it reads once, few, many or a size class.

NA	many	TRBJ2-1	TRBV2	CASSRGSSYNEQFF	TGTGCCAGCAGTCGCGGTAGCTCCTACAATGAGCAGTTCTTC
TRBD2	once	TRBJ2-1	TRBV29-1	CSVEDPLQGIAGGDNEQFF	TGCAGCGTTGAAGATCCCTTACAAGGCATAGCGGGGGGAGACAATGAGCAGTTCTTC
NA	NA	TRBJ2-1	TRBV9	CASSVGSVNEQFF	TGTGCCAGCAGCGTAGGGTCGGTCAATGAGCAGTTCTTC
TRBD2	few	TRBJ2-1	TRBV5-1	CASSLVKRGGSYNEQFF	TGCGCCAGCAGCTTGGTTAAGCGGGGGGGCTCCTACAATGAGCAGTTCTTC
TRBD1	NA	TRBJ1-6	TRBV20-1	CSAPHRGGNSPLHF	TGCAGTGCACCGCACAGGGGAGGTAATTCACCCCTCCACTTT
NA	NA	TRBJ1-6	TRBV6-5	CASSYGTEQAPLHF	TGTGCCAGCAGTTACGGTACAGAACAGGCACCCCTCCACTTT
TRBD2	NA	TRBJ2-5	TRBV9	CASSVGGEGETQYF	TGTGCCAGCAGCGTAGGAGGGGAGGGGGAGACCCAGTACTTC
NA	many	TRBJ2-7	TRBV6-5	CASSYQTGLGDEQYF	TGTGCCAGCAGTTACCAGACGGGTCTTGGGGACGAGCAGTACTTC
NA	NA	TRBJ1-2	TRBV2	CASSGAGAEGYGYTF	TGTGCCAGCAGTGGGGCGGGGGCCGAGGGCTATGGCTACACCTTC
NA	many	TRBJ1-6	TRBV7-9	CASSLVGISYNSPLHF	TGTGCCAGCAGCTTAGTCGGGATCTCCTATAATTCACCCCTCCACTTT